One sample yielded the 24 T cell receptor beta chains listed below, sequenced in a study of PD-1 blockade in classical Hodgkin lymphoma. Brentuximab vedotin exposure varied among the patients, all of whom had relapsed after autologous stem cell transplantation. Profiling relied on immunoSEQ multiplex PCR, and the TCRdb table lists in-frame clones only, not all of them. Among 95,000 to 100,000 clones listed, around 88% were seen once. Sequences were derived from peripheral blood mononuclear cells (PBMCs), sampled before the second cycle of nivolumab. These TCRs come from a human donor with classical Hodgkin lymphoma.

The chain joins TRBV4-2 to TRBJ2-5, with D perhaps matching TRBD1 (6 bases). Between the trimmed V and J ends, which lost 4 bases and 9 bases, there was a span of 30 bases. Looked up from germline, CDR1 is LGHNA and CDR2 is YNFKEQ. The CDR3 is made up of 18 amino acids. The CDR3 reads CASSREYQGTLFGGAQYF. The CDR3 DNA sequence: TGTGCCAGCAGCCGTGAATACCAGGGGACGTTGTTTGGTGGGGCCCAGTACTTC.

The rearrangement uses TRBV7-9 and TRBJ2-2; 10 bases map to TRBD1. Germline lookup yields CDR1 SEHNR and CDR2 FQNEAQ (reference sequence). CDR3 length: 14 amino acids. Germline trimming cut 8 bases from V and 4 bases from J; bases unmatched to any gene: 4. As DNA, the CDR3 is TGTGCCAGCGGACGGACAGGGGGCACCGGGGAGCTGTTTTTT. Its protein product is CASGRTGGTGELFF.

The chain employs TRBV6-1 and TRBJ2-1; no clear D gene. CDR3 length equals 12 residues. Germline V gene lookup returns CDR1 MNHNS and CDR2 SASEGT. Trimming cost V 4 bases and J 6 bases, with 7 bases left between them. The CDR3 DNA reads as TGTGCCAGCAGTGCAGTGAGCAATGAGCAGTTCTTC. Translated, it gives CASSAVSNEQFF.

The rearrangement joins TRBV27 to TRBJ1-2; D gene unclear. The ends were cut back, 0 bases at V and 6 bases at J, with 8 bases in the middle. CDR1 and CDR2 (germline): MNHEY, SMNVEV (reference sequence). The CDR3 runs 13 residues. The CDR3 protein is CASSLSIGNGYTF. The CDR3 region has the DNA TGTGCCAGCAGTTTATCGATAGGGAATGGCTACACCTTC.

The chain combines TRBV4-3 with TRBJ2-2; perhaps TRBD2 as D (5 bases). The CDR3 covers 15 residues. V was clipped by 0 bases and J by 7 bases, with 12 bases between them. The germline gives CDR1 LGHNA, CDR2 YSLEER. CDR3 DNA sequence: TGCGCCAGCAGCCAAGAGCCGAGGGTTGGCGGGGAGCTGTTTTTT. Protein: CASSQEPRVGGELFF.

The gene calls are TRBV7-6 and TRBJ1-4; no clear D. This CDR3 region has 14 residues. The V end lost 2 bases, the J end lost 5 bases, and 9 bases lay between the germline ends. From germline, CDR1 is SGHVS and CDR2 FNYEAQ. CDR3 sequence (DNA): TGTGCCAGCAGCTTATCGAGGGCAAATGAAAAACTGTTTTTT. Residues: CASSLSRANEKLFF.

The chain uses TRBV10-2 and TRBJ1-1; D is undetermined. Germline CDR1 and CDR2: WSHSY and SAAADI. The CDR3 extends over 11 amino acids. Trimming removed 7 bases at V and 3 bases at J, with 6 bases between. In DNA, the CDR3 is TGCGCCAGCACCTCTTACACTGAAGCTTTCTTT. It yields the protein CASTSYTEAFF.

A word on this clone: Germline and junction disagree at one end, which may indicate a read error. The chain joins TRBV7-8 to TRBJ1-2; tentative D call: TRBD1 (5 bases). The germline V gene encodes CDR1 SGHVS and CDR2 FQNEAQ. The CDR3 runs to 11 residues. The CDR3 spells CASSLARVFAF. The CDR3 bases are TGTGCCAGCAGCTTAGCCAGGGTATTCGCCTTC.

The rearrangement links TRBV7-3 to TRBJ2-7; the D gene is possibly TRBD1 (6 bases). The CDR3 has 16 residues. Looked up from germline, CDR1 is SGHTA and CDR2 is FQGTGA. Trimming removed 0 bases from V and 3 bases from J, with 15 bases in between. The CDR3 loop is CASSLTWDMRGYEQYF. The DNA of the CDR3 is TGTGCCAGCAGCTTAACCTGGGACATGAGAGGCTACGAGCAGTACTTC.

This clone was seen a handful of times. This chain joins TRBV6-5 and TRBJ1-6, with D hard to call. CDR1 is MNHEY and CDR2 is SVGAGI in the germline V gene. CDR3 length equals 12 residues. Trimming removed 4 bases at V and 9 bases at J, with 7 bases between. CDR3 residues: CASSSRTSPLHF. CDR3 in DNA: TGTGCCAGCAGTTCGCGGACTTCACCCCTCCACTTT.

The rearrangement joins TRBV19 to TRBJ1-1, with no clear D. Per the germline V gene, CDR1 is LNHDA and CDR2 is SQIVND (reference sequence). There are 11 residues in the CDR3. The V and J ends lost 3 bases and 3 bases respectively, with 2 bases between them. CDR3 protein: CASSIDTEAFF. CDR3 DNA sequence: TGTGCCAGTAGTATTGACACTGAAGCTTTCTTT.

This clone was observed a few times. V is TRBV6-5 and J is TRBJ1-6, with D possibly TRBD1 on 6 matching bases. Germline V gene sequence: CDR1 MNHEY, CDR2 SVGAGI. The CDR3 is 13 residues long. Trimming cost V 6 bases and J 8 bases, with 11 bases left between them. In nucleotides, the CDR3 is TGTGCCAGCAGGGTACAGGGATATTCACCCCTCCACTTT. Translation gives CASRVQGYSPLHF.

V is TRBV6-5 and J is TRBJ1-1; D may be TRBD1 (6 bases). The germline gives CDR1 MNHEY, CDR2 SVGAGI. The CDR3 runs to 11 residues. The V end lost 10 bases, the J end lost 10 bases, and 16 bases lay between the germline ends. The chain's CDR3 is CAISFEGGAFF. DNA for the CDR3: TGTGCCATCTCATTCGAGGGGGGAGCTTTCTTT.

Note on this clone: Other DNA sequences of this sample code for an identical CDR3. The rearrangement links TRBV6-5 to TRBJ1-1; D ambiguous. This CDR3 contains 13 residues. Per germline, CDR1 MNHEY and CDR2 SVGAGI. Trimming took off 2 bases at V and 1 base at J, with 5 bases between the two ends. The CDR3 spells CASSYSKNTEAFF. The CDR3 DNA follows: TGTGCCAGCAGTTACAGTAAGAACACTGAAGCTTTCTTT.

V and J are TRBV7-9 and TRBJ2-5; either TRBD1 or TRBD2 may supply D (7 bases each). This CDR3 has 18 residues. V lost 5 bases, J lost 0 bases, and 22 bases lay in between. The germline V gene has CDR1 SEHNR and CDR2 FQNEAQ (reference sequence). The CDR3 spells CASSTSRGGGWYQETQYF. The DNA of the CDR3 is TGTGCCAGCAGCACTAGCAGGGGGGGAGGTTGGTACCAAGAGACCCAGTACTTC.

This chain connects TRBV4-3 to TRBJ1-3; no clear D gene. V gave up 0 bases and J gave up 2 bases, with 5 bases separating them. Germline V gene data show CDR1 as LGHNA and CDR2 as YSLEER. The CDR3 extends over 14 amino acids. The CDR3 loop reads CASSQEEAGNTIYF. CDR3 bases: TGCGCCAGCAGCCAAGAAGAAGCTGGAAACACCATATATTTT.

This clone turned up a few times. The V gene is TRBV5-1, the J gene TRBJ1-1; D gene uncertain. From germline, CDR1 is SGHRS and CDR2 YFSETQ. With 8 bases removed from V and 1 base from J, the gap between germline ends came to 9 bases. This CDR3 is built from 12 residues. Written as DNA, the CDR3 is TGCGCCAGTGGGAAGGGGAACACTGAAGCTTTCTTT. Translated, it gives CASGKGNTEAFF.

The chain uses TRBV6-1 and TRBJ1-1; D possibly corresponds to TRBD1 (5 bases). Trimming removed 4 bases from V and 4 bases from J, with 13 bases in between. This CDR3 comprises 14 residues. Per the germline V gene, CDR1 is MNHNS and CDR2 is SASEGT. The chain's CDR3 is CASSAQGVGTEAFF. The DNA for the CDR3 is TGTGCCAGCAGTGCGCAGGGAGTCGGCACTGAAGCTTTCTTT.

The V call is TRBV5-1, the J call TRBJ2-7; no definite D call. Germline lookup yields CDR1 SGHRS and CDR2 YFSETQ. The CDR3 consists of 16 residues. V lost 3 bases and J 3 bases, leaving 19 bases between the germline ends. The CDR3 DNA reads as TGCGCCAGCAGCTGGTACGCAATGGACGGCCACTACGAGCAGTACTTC. Translated, it gives CASSWYAMDGHYEQYF.

The J gene is TRBJ2-7, the V gene TRBV7-6, with 11 bases aligning to TRBD2. J was trimmed by 5 bases and V by 5 bases; bases with no gene match: 8. The CDR3 contains 15 residues. CDR1 SGHVS and CDR2 FNYEAQ come from the germline V gene. The CDR3 loop reads CASSQLTSGVHEQYF. CDR3 in DNA: TGTGCCAGCAGCCAATTGACTAGCGGGGTCCACGAGCAGTACTTC.

The chain uses TRBV14 and TRBJ2-2, with TRBD1 as a possible D gene (5 bases). Germline V gives CDR1 SGHDN, CDR2 FVKESK. CDR3 size: 15 residues. V dropped 1 base and J dropped 3 bases, with 9 bases sitting between them. Here the CDR3 reads CASSQVSGYTGELFF. The CDR3 region has the DNA TGTGCCAGCAGCCAAGTCTCAGGGTACACCGGGGAGCTGTTTTTT.

The V call is TRBV27, the J call TRBJ2-5; unclear D gene. The CDR3 covers 10 residues. The V gene's germline CDR1 is MNHEY and CDR2 SMNVEV (reference sequence). The V end was cut by 11 bases, the J end by 7 bases, with 11 bases between. CDR3 DNA: TGTGCCGTCACCCGAAGGACCCAGTACTTC. Its protein is CAVTRRTQYF.

V and J are TRBV5-1 and TRBJ2-4; TRBD2 matches 9 bases. J gave up 5 bases and V 4 bases, and 13 bases lay outside the gene matches. The CDR3 runs 17 residues. Germline-derived CDR1 and CDR2 are SGHRS and YFSETQ. The CDR3 DNA follows: TGCGCCAGCAGCCCTACGGGCGGGGGGGCTGCCCAAAACATTCAGTACTTC. Residues: CASSPTGGGAAQNIQYF.

The chain employs TRBV7-9 and TRBJ2-5, with D hard to call. This CDR3 contains 12 residues. Looked up from germline, CDR1 is SEHNR and CDR2 is FQNEAQ (reference sequence). Trimming took off 1 base at V and 5 bases at J, with 5 bases between the two ends. The CDR3 DNA is TGTGCCAGCAGCTTAGGGGCCGAGACCCAGTACTTC. The encoded protein is CASSLGAETQYF.